The text below deals with one T cell receptor beta chain. The record originates from a study of blood T cell repertoires in COVID-19. As for the study in general: Sources were T cells, B-cell-depleted T cells, or PBMCs; the material itself was cDNA or gDNA.

Assay: immunoSEQ multiplex PCR; the TCRdb copy retains only in-frame clones and omits some. Of about 240,000 clones listed, around 86% are singletons. What was sequenced was peripheral blood. The sequence derives from a man aged 30-40 years who had recovered from COVID-19.

DNA of the CDR3: TGTGCCAGCAGCCGCGATGCGGGGAAAGAGACCCAGTACTTC. Encoded protein: CASSRDAGKETQYF. The rearrangement joins TRBV3-1 (or the pseudogene TRBV3-2) to TRBJ2-5; tentatively, D is TRBD2 (6 bases). V lost 4 bases and J lost 3, with 12 bases in between. CDR3 length equals 14 residues. The germline gives CDR1 LGHDT, CDR2 YNNKEL (reference sequence).